Only a few counts were recorded for the clone carrying this TCR beta chain. TCRdb fed the RT-PCR reads into MiXCR, producing one record per CDR3 protein. Among approximately 160,000 distinct CDR3 sequences listed, approximately 25% were seen once. The CDR3 is made up of 16 amino acids. In germline, CDR1 is SGHKS, CDR2 YYEKEE (reference sequence). The V gene end was trimmed by 3 bases and the J gene end by 7 bases; junction bases not matched to a gene: 14. The sample belongs to a study of patients and donors after allogeneic stem cell transplantation. The clonotype originates from a human donor who was either an allogeneic HSCT recipient or a stem cell or donor lymphocyte infusion donor (not recorded which). It is not recorded whose cells these are; they may come from a transplant donor. The sequenced sample was blood, either unsorted or a sorted T cell fraction (not recorded which). The V and J genes are TRBV5-5 and TRBJ2-7; 9 bases match TRBD1. This CDR3 reads CASSSELGQGSREQYF. The CDR3 coding sequence is TGTGCCAGCAGCTCCGAACTGGGACAGGGTTCTCGGGAGCAGTACTTC.